Included here is one T cell receptor beta chain sequence, with context. Trimming left V 6 bases short and J 4 bases short, with 13 bases between. Germline lookup yields CDR1 MDHEN and CDR2 SYDVKM. This CDR3 region has 14 residues. The data were produced by immunoSEQ multiplex PCR, yet TCRdb's version contains in-frame clones alone and is incomplete. Altogether around 300,000 clones are present, 90% being singletons, with the ten largest covering roughly 1.1%. The sample is drawn from a study of blood T cell repertoires in COVID-19. The TCR was taken from a woman aged 30 to 39 who had recovered from COVID-19. The chain recombines TRBV28 with TRBJ1-5, with no clear D. Sequenced sample: PBMCs or T cells enriched from blood (not recorded which). DNA of the CDR3: TGTGCCAGCAGCCCTGGACTGATAAATCAGCCCCAGCATTTT. This encodes CASSPGLINQPQHF.